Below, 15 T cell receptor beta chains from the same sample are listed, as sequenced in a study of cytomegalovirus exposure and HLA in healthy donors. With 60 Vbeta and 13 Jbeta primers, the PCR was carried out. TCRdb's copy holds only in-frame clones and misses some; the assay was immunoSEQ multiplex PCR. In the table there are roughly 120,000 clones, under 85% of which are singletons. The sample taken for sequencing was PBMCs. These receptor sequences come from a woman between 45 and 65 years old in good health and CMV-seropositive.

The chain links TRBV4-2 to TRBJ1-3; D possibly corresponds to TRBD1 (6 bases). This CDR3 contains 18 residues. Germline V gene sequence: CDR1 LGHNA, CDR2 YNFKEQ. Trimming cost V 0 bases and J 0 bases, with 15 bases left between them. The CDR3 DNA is TGTGCCAGCAGCCAAGAGCCGCAGGGGCTCGGCTCTGGAAACACCATATATTTT. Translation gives CASSQEPQGLGSGNTIYF.

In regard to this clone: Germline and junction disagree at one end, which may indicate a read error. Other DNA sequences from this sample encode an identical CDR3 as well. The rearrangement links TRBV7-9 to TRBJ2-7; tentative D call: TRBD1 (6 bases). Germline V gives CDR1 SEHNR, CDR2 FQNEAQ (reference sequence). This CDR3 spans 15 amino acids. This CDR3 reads CASSLSGATSYEQYF. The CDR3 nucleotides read TGTGCCAGCAGCTTGTCAGGGGCCACCTCCTACGAGCAGTACTTT.

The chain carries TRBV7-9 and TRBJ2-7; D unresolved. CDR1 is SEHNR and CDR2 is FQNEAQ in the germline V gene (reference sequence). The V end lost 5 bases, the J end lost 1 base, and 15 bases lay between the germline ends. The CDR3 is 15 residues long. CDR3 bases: TGTGCCAGCAGCCCGCAAGCGTGGCAGTCCTACGAGCAGTACTTC. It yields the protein CASSPQAWQSYEQYF. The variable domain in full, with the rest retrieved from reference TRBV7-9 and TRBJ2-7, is DTGVSQNPRHKITKRGQNVTFRCDPISEHNRLYWYRQTLGQGPEFLTYFQNEAQLEKSRLLSDRFSAERPKGSFSTLEIQRTEQGDSAMYLCASSPQAWQSYEQYFGPGTRLTVT.

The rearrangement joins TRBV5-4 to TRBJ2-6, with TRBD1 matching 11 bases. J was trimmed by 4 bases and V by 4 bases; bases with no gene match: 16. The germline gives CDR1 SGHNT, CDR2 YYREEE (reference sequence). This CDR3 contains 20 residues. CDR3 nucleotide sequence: TGTGCCAGCAGCCTAATATTCGGACAGGGGGCCCGTCTGGGGGCCAACGTCCTGACTTTC. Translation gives CASSLIFGQGARLGANVLTF.

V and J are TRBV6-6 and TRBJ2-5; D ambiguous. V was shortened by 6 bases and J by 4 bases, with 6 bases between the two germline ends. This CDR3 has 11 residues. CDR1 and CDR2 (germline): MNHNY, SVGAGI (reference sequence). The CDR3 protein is CASRYSETQYF. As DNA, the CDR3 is TGTGCCAGCAGGTATTCAGAGACCCAGTACTTC.

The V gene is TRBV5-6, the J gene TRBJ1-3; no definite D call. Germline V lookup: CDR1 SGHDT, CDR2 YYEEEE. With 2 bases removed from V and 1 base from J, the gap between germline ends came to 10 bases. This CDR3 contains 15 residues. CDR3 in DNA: TGTGCCAGCAGCTTTTTAGCGGGATCTGGAAACACCATATATTTT. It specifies CASSFLAGSGNTIYF.

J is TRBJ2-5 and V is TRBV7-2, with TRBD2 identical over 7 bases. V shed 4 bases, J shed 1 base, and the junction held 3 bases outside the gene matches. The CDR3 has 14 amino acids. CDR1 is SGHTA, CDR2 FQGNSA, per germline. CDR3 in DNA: TGTGCCAGCAGCTACCGGACTAGCCAAGAGACCCAGTACTTC. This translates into CASSYRTSQETQYF.

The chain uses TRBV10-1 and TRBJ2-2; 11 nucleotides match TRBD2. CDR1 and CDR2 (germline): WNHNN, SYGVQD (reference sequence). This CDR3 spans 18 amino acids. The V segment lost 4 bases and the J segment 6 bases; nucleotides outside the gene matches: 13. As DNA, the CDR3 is TGCGCCAGCAGTGCCCGGACAGGGAGGGGACTAGCGGCCGGGGAGCTGTTTTTT. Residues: CASSARTGRGLAAGELFF.

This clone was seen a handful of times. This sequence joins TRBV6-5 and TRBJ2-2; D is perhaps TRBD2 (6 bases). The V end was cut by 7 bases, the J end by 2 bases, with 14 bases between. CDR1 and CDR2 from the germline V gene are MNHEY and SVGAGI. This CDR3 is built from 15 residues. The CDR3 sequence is CASKGGQVNTGELFF. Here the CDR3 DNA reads TGTGCCAGCAAAGGAGGGCAGGTTAACACCGGGGAGCTGTTTTTT.

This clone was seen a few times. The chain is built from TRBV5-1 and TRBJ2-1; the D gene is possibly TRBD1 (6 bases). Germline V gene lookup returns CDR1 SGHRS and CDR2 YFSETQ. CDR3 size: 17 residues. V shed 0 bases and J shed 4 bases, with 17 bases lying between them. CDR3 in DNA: TGCGCCAGCAGCTTGGAGGGGGTGACGAGGGCATACAATGAGCAGTTCTTC. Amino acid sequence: CASSLEGVTRAYNEQFF.

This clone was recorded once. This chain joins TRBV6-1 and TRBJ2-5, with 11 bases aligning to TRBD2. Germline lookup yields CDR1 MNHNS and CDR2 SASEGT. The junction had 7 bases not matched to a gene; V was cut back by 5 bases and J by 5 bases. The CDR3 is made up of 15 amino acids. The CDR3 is CASSLLSGGGETQYF. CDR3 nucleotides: TGTGCCAGCAGTCTTCTTAGCGGGGGGGGTGAGACCCAGTACTTC.

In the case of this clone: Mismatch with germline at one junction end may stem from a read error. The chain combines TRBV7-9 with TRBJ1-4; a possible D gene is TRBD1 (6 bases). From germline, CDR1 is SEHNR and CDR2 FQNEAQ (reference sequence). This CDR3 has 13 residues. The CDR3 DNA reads TGTTCCAGCAGACACGACACAGGGAAAAAACTGTTTTTT. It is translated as CSSRHDTGKKLFF.

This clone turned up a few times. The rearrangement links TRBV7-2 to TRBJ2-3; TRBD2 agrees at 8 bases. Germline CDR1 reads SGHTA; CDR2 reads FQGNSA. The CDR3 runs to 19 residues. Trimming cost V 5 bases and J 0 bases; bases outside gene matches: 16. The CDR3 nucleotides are TGTGCCAGCAGCCGCCCTGGGACTAGGTCCTCTTCTAGCACAGATACGCAGTATTTT. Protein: CASSRPGTRSSSSTDTQYF. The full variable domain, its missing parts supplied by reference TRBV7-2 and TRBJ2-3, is GAGVSQSPSNKVTEKGKDVELRCDPISGHTALYWYRQSLGQGLEFLIYFQGNSAPDKSGLPSDRFSAERTGGSVSTLTIQRTQQEDSAVYLCASSRPGTRSSSSTDTQYFGPGTRLTVL.

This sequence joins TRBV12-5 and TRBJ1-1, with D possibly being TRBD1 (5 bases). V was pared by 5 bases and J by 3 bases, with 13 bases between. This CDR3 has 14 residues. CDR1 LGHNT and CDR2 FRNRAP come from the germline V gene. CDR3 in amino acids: CASGSGARDTEAFF. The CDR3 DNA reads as TGTGCTAGTGGTAGCGGGGCGCGAGACACTGAAGCTTTCTTT. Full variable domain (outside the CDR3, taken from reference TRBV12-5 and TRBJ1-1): DARVTQTPRHKVTEMGQEVTMRCQPILGHNTVFWYRQTMMQGLELLAYFRNRAPLDDSGMPKDRFSAEMPDATLATLKIQPSEPRDSAVYFCASGSGARDTEAFFGQGTRLTVV.

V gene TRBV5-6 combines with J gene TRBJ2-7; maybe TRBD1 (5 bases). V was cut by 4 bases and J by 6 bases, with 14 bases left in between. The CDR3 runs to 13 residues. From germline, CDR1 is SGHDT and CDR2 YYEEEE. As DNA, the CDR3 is TGTGCCAGCAGCAACTACCACAGGTGCGAGCAGTACTTC. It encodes CASSNYHRCEQYF.